The 25 T cell receptor beta chains below were found in one sample sequenced in a study of sequential checkpoint blockade in melanoma. Treatment meaning: randomized to nivolumab then ipilimumab (arm A) or the reverse (arm B). TCRdb's copy holds only in-frame clones and misses some; the assay was immunoSEQ multiplex PCR. Of roughly 30,000 clones listed, 83% were seen once; the top ten hold about a sixth. Here the sequenced sample was CD8+ T cells sorted from blood (inferred from file names), taken from a patient given nivolumab and ipilimumab in sequence. Source of these receptors: a human donor with melanoma.

This clone was observed a single time. The chain joins TRBV27 to TRBJ2-2; TRBD2 matches 14 bases. The CDR3 extends over 17 amino acids. V dropped 4 bases and J dropped 5; count of bases not matched to a gene: 6. The germline CDR1 and CDR2 sequences are MNHEY and SMNVEV (reference sequence). CDR3 sequence: CASSSGLAGVSTGELFF. The DNA of the CDR3 is TGTGCCAGCAGTTCGGGACTAGCGGGAGTTTCTACCGGGGAGCTGTTTTTT.

This chain links TRBV4-3 with TRBJ2-2; 7 bases agree with TRBD1. V gave up 6 bases and J gave up 4 bases; unmatched junction bases: 8. CDR1 is LGHNA and CDR2 is YSLEER in the germline V gene. CDR3 length: 15 amino acids. The CDR3 is CASSPGGIGTGELFF. CDR3 in DNA: TGCGCCAGCAGTCCAGGGGGAATTGGCACCGGGGAGCTGTTTTTT.

The chain recombines TRBV4-3 with TRBJ2-3, with D unresolved. The length of the CDR3 is 15 residues. Trimming shortened V by 2 bases and J by 4 bases, and 13 bases separated the two germline ends. Germline values: CDR1 LGHNA, CDR2 YSLEER. Here the CDR3 reads CASSQLGRSSDTQYF. CDR3 in DNA: TGCGCCAGCAGCCAACTAGGAAGAAGCTCAGATACGCAGTATTTT.

The V gene is TRBV6-1, the J gene TRBJ2-2; 10 bases are shared with TRBD2. The CDR3 length is 16 residues. With V trimmed by 3 bases and J by 5 bases, 6 bases remained unmatched. CDR1 is MNHNS and CDR2 is SASEGT in the germline V gene. CDR3 protein: CASSDGAGGWTGELFF. For the CDR3, the DNA is TGTGCCAGCAGTGATGGAGCGGGAGGGTGGACCGGGGAGCTGTTTTTT.

The genes are TRBV5-4 and TRBJ2-7, with 7 bases identical to TRBD2. J gave up 7 bases and V 3 bases, and 4 bases lay outside the gene matches. Germline V gene lookup returns CDR1 SGHNT and CDR2 YYREEE (reference sequence). The CDR3 is 12 amino acids. In nucleotides, the CDR3 is TGTGCCAGCAGCTGGGAGGGAGGGGAGCAGTACTTC. This codes for CASSWEGGEQYF.

The chain employs TRBV9 and TRBJ1-2; tentative D call: TRBD1 (5 bases). Trimming took 0 bases from V and 6 from J, leaving 12 bases between them. Looked up from germline, CDR1 is SGDLS and CDR2 is YYNGEE. The CDR3 sequence is 14 residues long. CDR3 nucleotides: TGTGCCAGCAGCGTAGGTCTCGCAGGGCATGGCTACACCTTC. It specifies CASSVGLAGHGYTF.

This sequence joins TRBV2 and TRBJ1-1; weak D call: TRBD1 (5 bases). Trimming shortened V by 5 bases and J by 1 base, and 11 bases separated the two germline ends. This CDR3 is built from 14 residues. Per the germline V gene, CDR1 is SNHLY and CDR2 is FYNNEI. The CDR3 reads CASSPAGWNTEAFF. Written as DNA, the CDR3 is TGTGCCAGCAGTCCGGCAGGGTGGAACACTGAAGCTTTCTTT.

V and J are TRBV7-2 and TRBJ2-1; 7 bases are a match to TRBD1. CDR3 length: 14 residues. Germline V gene sequence: CDR1 SGHTA, CDR2 FQGNSA. J gave up 5 bases and V 5 bases, and 6 bases lay outside the gene matches. The CDR3 region is CASSGQVWDNEQFF. CDR3 in DNA: TGTGCCAGCAGCGGACAGGTATGGGACAATGAGCAGTTCTTC.

The chain carries TRBV6-1 and TRBJ2-7; 7 bases match TRBD1. The CDR3 has 15 amino acids. Germline values: CDR1 MNHNS, CDR2 SASEGT. Trimming took 6 bases from V and 0 from J; bases not matched to a gene: 8. CDR3 amino acids: CASRRLGQSSYEQYF. The DNA of the CDR3 is TGTGCCAGCAGAAGACTGGGACAGAGCTCCTACGAGCAGTACTTC.

In its sample, this clone was seen a few times. This chain connects TRBV19 to TRBJ2-7, with D possibly TRBD1 on 6 matching bases. This CDR3 region has 15 residues. Trimming removed 0 bases from V and 6 bases from J, with 15 bases in between. Germline CDR1 and CDR2: LNHDA and SQIVND (reference sequence). This CDR3 reads CASSIDPGETREQYF. CDR3 bases: TGTGCCAGTAGTATAGACCCAGGGGAAACCCGCGAGCAGTACTTC.

The chain carries TRBV4-3 and TRBJ2-4; D is ambiguous. V was cut by 4 bases and J by 0 bases, with 22 bases left in between. CDR3 length: 19 amino acids. Germline lookup yields CDR1 LGHNA and CDR2 YSLEER. The CDR3 protein is CASSPHTSGGPLAKNIQYF. The CDR3 coding sequence is TGCGCCAGCAGCCCGCATACCTCCGGCGGTCCTCTAGCCAAAAACATTCAGTACTTC.

The chain carries TRBV7-3 and TRBJ2-5, with 9 positions matching TRBD2. The CDR3 spans 15 residues. Germline CDR1 reads SGHTA; CDR2 reads FQGTGA. The V segment lost 3 bases and the J segment 4 bases; nucleotides outside the gene matches: 6. CDR3 protein: CASSFSGGHLETQYF. The CDR3 nucleotides are TGTGCCAGCAGCTTTAGCGGGGGCCATCTAGAGACCCAGTACTTC.

This clone has more than one count but fewer than ten. The chain is built from TRBV29-1 and TRBJ1-2; possibly TRBD1 for D (6 bases). V lost 6 bases and J lost 8, with 13 bases in between. Germline CDR1 SQVTM, CDR2 ANQGSEA. CDR3 length equals 11 residues. The CDR3 reads CSVTGSGGYTF. Here the CDR3 DNA reads TGCAGCGTCACAGGGAGTGGAGGCTACACCTTC.

The chain couples TRBV27 to TRBJ2-1; D is uncertain. Per the germline V gene, CDR1 is MNHEY and CDR2 is SMNVEV (reference sequence). This CDR3 is built from 16 residues. Trimming removed 1 base at V and 8 bases at J, with 18 bases between. The CDR3 bases are TGTGCCAGCAGTTTATACCCTTTGGGTAATGCGGATGAGCAGTTCTTC. It translates to CASSLYPLGNADEQFF.

V gene TRBV19 combines with J gene TRBJ2-5; TRBD1 matches at 7 bases. Germline-derived CDR1 and CDR2 are LNHDA and SQIVND (reference sequence). CDR3 length: 15 amino acids. V lost 1 base to trimming and J lost 4 bases; unmatched junction nucleotides: 6. CDR3 nucleotides: TGTGCCAGTAGTATAGGGGGGCCAGGGGGAGAGACCCAGTACTTC. It is translated as CASSIGGPGGETQYF.

The chain is built from TRBV27 and TRBJ2-5, with 11 bases that match TRBD2. The V gene's germline CDR1 is MNHEY and CDR2 SMNVEV (reference sequence). The V segment lost 7 bases and the J segment 4 bases; nucleotides outside the gene matches: 8. CDR3 length equals 15 residues. The CDR3, as DNA: TGTGCCAGCACACCTAGCGGGGGGATGGGAGAGACCCAGTACTTC. Residues: CASTPSGGMGETQYF.

This chain joins TRBV29-1 and TRBJ2-7; TRBD2 aligns across 7 bases. CDR3 length equals 12 residues. Germline loops: CDR1 SQVTM, CDR2 ANQGSEA. J was trimmed by 3 bases and V by 4 bases; bases with no gene match: 3. DNA of the CDR3: TGCAGCGTTGTGAGCGGGAACTACGAGCAGTACTTC. It codes for CSVVSGNYEQYF.

This rearrangement joins TRBV5-1 to TRBJ2-7, with 11 bases that match TRBD2. The CDR3 loop spans 14 amino acids. The germline V gene has CDR1 SGHRS and CDR2 YFSETQ. Trimming at V came to 2 bases and at J to 3 bases, leaving 1 base not matched to a gene. The CDR3 sequence: CASSLTSGSYEQYF. The CDR3 DNA reads TGCGCCAGCAGCTTAACTAGCGGGAGCTACGAGCAGTACTTC.

This clone came up once. This chain links TRBV5-5 with TRBJ2-7; possible D gene TRBD1, 6 bases. This CDR3 region has 18 residues. Germline V gene data show CDR1 as SGHKS and CDR2 as YYEKEE (reference sequence). V was cut by 4 bases and J by 4 bases, with 27 bases left in between. The CDR3, as DNA: TGTGCCAGCAGCATGACAGGACCCGGGAATTATTTGGGTTACGAGCAGTACTTC. As protein: CASSMTGPGNYLGYEQYF.

The rearrangement uses TRBV30 and TRBJ1-1; a weak D match, TRBD1 (6 bases). This CDR3 region has 13 residues. V gave up 2 bases and J gave up 1 base, with 8 bases separating them. Germline CDR1 reads GTSNPN; CDR2 reads SVGIG (reference sequence). The chain's CDR3 is CAWSSTGNTEAFF. In DNA form, the CDR3 reads TGTGCCTGGAGTTCGACAGGGAACACTGAAGCTTTCTTT.

This clone is labeled as medium-sized (0.01 to 0.1%). The chain employs TRBV19 and TRBJ1-1; 7 bases are a match to TRBD1. CDR3 size: 15 residues. V gave up 7 bases and J gave up 3 bases; unmatched junction bases: 11. The V gene's germline CDR1 is LNHDA and CDR2 SQIVND (reference sequence). The CDR3 DNA reads as TGTGCCAGTACTAGGGGACAGATATCATACACTGAAGCTTTCTTT. Encoded protein: CASTRGQISYTEAFF.

This chain joins TRBV7-2 and TRBJ2-7; 9 bases agree with TRBD1. The junction had 11 bases not matched to a gene; V was cut back by 5 bases and J by 6 bases. The length of the CDR3 is 15 residues. The germline gives CDR1 SGHTA, CDR2 FQGNSA. The DNA of the CDR3 is TGTGCCAGCAGCCGCCAGGGACAGGGCTCGGCCGAGCAGTACTTC. Its translation: CASSRQGQGSAEQYF.

The CDR3, as DNA: TGTGCCAGCAGCTTGAAGCTGGACCAAGAGACCCAGTACTTC. This gives the protein CASSLKLDQETQYF. The chain has TRBV5-6 and TRBJ2-5; no reliable D call. Trimming took off 1 base at V and 0 bases at J, with 7 bases between the two ends. Germline CDR1 reads SGHDT; CDR2 reads YYEEEE. This CDR3 has 14 amino acids.

The chain couples TRBV27 to TRBJ1-1, with TRBD1 matching over 7 bases. Germline lookup yields CDR1 MNHEY and CDR2 SMNVEV (reference sequence). The CDR3 extends over 17 amino acids. With V trimmed by 3 bases and J by 0 bases, 10 bases remained unmatched. The CDR3 spells CASSFGGGLTMNTEAFF. The CDR3, as DNA: TGTGCCAGCAGTTTTGGAGGGGGCCTGACCATGAACACTGAAGCTTTCTTT.

The chain couples TRBV4-1 to TRBJ1-1; a weak D match, TRBD1 (5 bases). The V and J ends lost 5 bases and 6 bases respectively, with 28 bases between them. The CDR3 is made up of 18 amino acids. Germline assignment: CDR1 MGHRA and CDR2 YSYEKL. The CDR3 DNA reads TGCGCCAGCAGCAAGTTGAAGGTGGGGCTTGTCGAAGGCGCTGAAGCTTTCTTT. Amino acid sequence: CASSKLKVGLVEGAEAFF.